The present T cell receptor (beta chain) was sequenced within a study of blood T cell repertoires in COVID-19. Overall study context: Both acute and convalescent COVID-19 samples were obtained from the United States, Italy and Spain.

This clone was seen just once. Authors' data handling: Reference gene primer amplification yielded estimated nucleated cell counts. Repertoires were generated with immunoSEQ multiplex PCR, while TCRdb's copy carries only in-frame clones and drops some. The V and J calls and clone size were taken over from that table, and D and trimming were inferred from the DNA. The repertoire has roughly 70,000 clones, about 88% of them found once; the top ten carry approximately 3%. The sequenced sample was peripheral blood. The receptor comes from a man between 65 and 79 years old with active or convalescent COVID-19.

CDR3 amino acids: CSASERFTDTQYF. CDR3 DNA sequence: TGCAGTGCTAGTGAGCGGTTCACAGATACGCAGTATTTT. V is TRBV20-1 and J is TRBJ2-3; D possibly corresponds to TRBD2 (5 bases). The CDR3 has 13 residues. V was pared by 3 bases and J by 2 bases, with 9 bases between. Looked up from germline, CDR1 is DFQATT and CDR2 is SNEGSKA (reference sequence).